Each of the 20 T cell receptor beta chains below was sequenced from the same sample in a study of T cell changes during pregnancy in multiple sclerosis. Sequencing was performed with immunoSEQ multiplex PCR; in TCRdb, only in-frame clones are kept and a portion is missing. The sample holds roughly 100,000 clones; approximately 89% are singletons and the top ten take 3% to 3.5%. This sample comprised peripheral blood, obtained after pregnancy. These receptors came from a female donor with multiple sclerosis, enrolled in a pregnancy study.

The V call is TRBV6-1, the J call TRBJ2-7, with 9 bases lining up with TRBD1. There are 15 residues in the CDR3. The junction had 8 bases not matched to a gene; V was cut back by 3 bases and J by 5 bases. The V gene's germline CDR1 is MNHNS and CDR2 SASEGT. This chain's CDR3 is CASSDTGTGFNEQYF. The CDR3 DNA follows: TGTGCCAGCAGTGATACTGGGACAGGGTTTAACGAGCAGTACTTC.

CDR3 residues: CASSELAGEKETQYF. The CDR3 nucleotides are TGTGCCAGCAGTGAGCTAGCGGGGGAGAAAGAGACCCAGTACTTC. V gene TRBV6-1 combines with J gene TRBJ2-5, with 10 bases fitting TRBD2. The CDR3 is made up of 15 amino acids. The junction had 4 bases not matched to a gene; V was cut back by 3 bases and J by 3 bases. Germline-derived CDR1 and CDR2 are MNHNS and SASEGT.

The chain uses TRBV5-4 and TRBJ2-5; 7 bases line up with TRBD1. With 2 bases clipped from V and 4 bases from J, the junction kept 2 bases outside the gene matches. Germline CDR1 SGHNT, CDR2 YYREEE (reference sequence). The CDR3 consists of 13 residues. The CDR3 nucleotides are TGTGCCAGCAGCTTTTCAGGGGGAGAGACCCAGTACTTC. Translation: CASSFSGGETQYF.

The CDR3 region has the DNA TGTGCCAGCAGCCCCCACAGGGCGTATGAAAAACTGTTTTTT. Protein sequence: CASSPHRAYEKLFF. The rearrangement links TRBV5-5 to TRBJ1-4, with D perhaps TRBD1 (6 bases). CDR3 length: 14 residues. The germline V and J ends were trimmed by 4 bases and 6 bases, with 13 bases remaining between them. Germline CDR1 SGHKS, CDR2 YYEKEE (reference sequence).

The gene calls are TRBV6-6 and TRBJ2-2; 8 bases line up with TRBD2. The CDR3 sequence is 16 residues long. The V segment lost 5 bases and the J segment 7 bases; nucleotides outside the gene matches: 12. Germline V gene lookup returns CDR1 MNHNY and CDR2 SVGAGI (reference sequence). The CDR3 nucleotides read TGTGCCAGCAGTCCTCCGGGGGGGCAGGTGGGCGGGGAGCTGTTTTTT. Residues: CASSPPGGQVGGELFF.

The chain recombines TRBV6-6 with TRBJ2-7; tentative D call: TRBD1 (6 bases). Germline CDR1 MNHNY, CDR2 SVGAGI (reference sequence). V lost 0 bases and J 2 bases, leaving 14 bases between the germline ends. CDR3 length: 16 amino acids. CDR3 in DNA: TGTGCCAGCAGTTACTCATTGCAGGGGACCCCCTACGAGCAGTACTTC. Protein sequence: CASSYSLQGTPYEQYF.

The V call is TRBV7-2, the J call TRBJ2-5; D may be TRBD1 (6 bases). Germline V CDR1 and CDR2: SGHTA, FQGNSA. V lost 4 bases and J 0 bases, leaving 12 bases between the germline ends. The CDR3 sequence is 15 residues long. The CDR3 reads CASSSVRGNQETQYF. Here the CDR3 DNA reads TGTGCCAGCAGCTCCGTTAGGGGGAACCAAGAGACCCAGTACTTC.

The chain couples TRBV10-3 to TRBJ1-1, with 10 bases matching TRBD1. Germline CDR1 reads ENHRY; CDR2 reads SYGVKD. This CDR3 has 14 amino acids. V was pared by 3 bases and J by 6 bases, with 4 bases of the junction left unmatched. The CDR3: CAISDRDRGAEAFF. CDR3 coding DNA: TGTGCCATCAGTGATCGGGACAGGGGCGCTGAAGCTTTCTTT.

The V call is TRBV6-5, the J call TRBJ2-7; the D gene is possibly TRBD2 (5 bases). Trimming took off 4 bases at V and 3 bases at J, with 7 bases between the two ends. Germline CDR1 MNHEY, CDR2 SVGAGI. This CDR3 spans 12 amino acids. The CDR3 region has the DNA TGTGCCAGCAGTTCACTAGACTACGAGCAGTACTTC. The encoded protein is CASSSLDYEQYF.

This clone was counted between two and nine times. The rearrangement joins TRBV30 to TRBJ1-6; D unresolved. Germline CDR1 and CDR2: GTSNPN and SVGIG (reference sequence). V was trimmed by 2 bases and J by 7 bases, leaving 9 bases between them. This CDR3 spans 13 amino acids. The chain's CDR3 is CAWSMGYNSPLHF. The CDR3, as DNA: TGTGCCTGGAGTATGGGCTACAATTCACCCCTCCACTTT.

The chain carries TRBV29-1 and TRBJ1-1; no definite D call. Germline V gives CDR1 SQVTM, CDR2 ANQGSEA. The CDR3 has 13 amino acids. Deletions cut 7 bases from V and 0 bases from J, with 12 bases between. CDR3 in DNA: TGCAGCGATCGAGGCGGGGTGAACACTGAAGCTTTCTTT. Its protein product is CSDRGGVNTEAFF.

The chain joins TRBV7-9 to TRBJ2-5, with 7 nucleotides matching TRBD2. The CDR3 extends over 14 amino acids. The germline V gene encodes CDR1 SEHNR and CDR2 FQNEAQ (reference sequence). V shed 2 bases, J shed 2 bases, and the junction held 2 bases outside the gene matches. The CDR3 is CASSLPRGQETQYF. The CDR3 nucleotides are TGTGCCAGCAGCTTACCGCGGGGGCAAGAGACCCAGTACTTC.

The chain couples TRBV11-2 to TRBJ2-7; perhaps TRBD2 as D (6 bases). This CDR3 is built from 15 residues. Trimming left V 7 bases short and J 0 bases short, with 16 bases between. Per germline, CDR1 SGHAT and CDR2 FQNNGV. For the CDR3, the DNA is TGTGCCAGCACCTTCCGAGGAGGGGCCTCCTACGAGCAGTACTTC. Translating it yields CASTFRGGASYEQYF.

This clone was detected once. The chain recombines TRBV6-5 with TRBJ1-4; D perhaps matches TRBD1 (5 bases). In germline, CDR1 is MNHEY, CDR2 SVGAGI. CDR3 length equals 14 residues. V gave up 6 bases and J gave up 5 bases, with 13 bases separating them. The CDR3 DNA reads TGTGCCAGCAGCCTAATGGCAGGGAATGAAAAACTGTTTTTT. The encoded protein is CASSLMAGNEKLFF.

The chain has TRBV5-1 and TRBJ1-2; weak D call: TRBD1 (5 bases). The V end lost 0 bases, the J end lost 6 bases, and 15 bases lay between the germline ends. The germline CDR1 and CDR2 sequences are SGHRS and YFSETQ. The CDR3 spans 15 residues. CDR3 sequence: CASSLGPGIKDGYTF. In DNA, the CDR3 is TGCGCCAGCAGCTTGGGGCCAGGGATAAAGGATGGCTACACCTTC.

V gene TRBV7-6 combines with J gene TRBJ2-1; the match to TRBD1 covers 7 bases. V was pared by 5 bases and J by 8 bases, with 9 bases of the junction left unmatched. The CDR3 length is 14 residues. Germline CDR1 is SGHVS and CDR2 is FNYEAQ. Here the CDR3 reads CASSHRTGDYEQFF. The CDR3 DNA follows: TGTGCCAGCAGCCACAGGACAGGCGACTATGAGCAGTTCTTC.

The rearrangement links TRBV6-6 to TRBJ2-7, with 7 bases aligning to TRBD1. J gave up 7 bases and V 6 bases, and 12 bases lay outside the gene matches. This CDR3 is 14 amino acids long. Germline loops: CDR1 MNHNY, CDR2 SVGAGI (reference sequence). CDR3 coding DNA: TGTGCCAGCAGCCGGGACAGAGGGGCGCGGGAGCAGTACTTC. Amino acid sequence: CASSRDRGAREQYF.

V and J are TRBV18 and TRBJ1-4; a weak D match, TRBD1 (6 bases). CDR1 KGHSH and CDR2 LQKENI come from the germline V gene. The ends were cut back, 4 bases at V and 4 bases at J, with 7 bases in the middle. CDR3 length equals 13 residues. For the CDR3, the DNA is TGTGCCAGCTCACGGGACAATAATGAAAAACTGTTTTTT. This gives the protein CASSRDNNEKLFF.

This clone occurred once. V and J are TRBV15 and TRBJ1-2; D unclear. Looked up from germline, CDR1 is LNHNV and CDR2 is YYDKDF (reference sequence). The CDR3 has 13 amino acids. V was pared by 5 bases and J by 6 bases, with 13 bases between. The chain's CDR3 is CATSGSNTDGYTF. The CDR3 nucleotides are TGTGCCACCAGCGGGAGTAACACGGATGGCTACACCTTC.

J is TRBJ1-2 and V is TRBV19; D is undetermined. CDR1 and CDR2 (germline): LNHDA, SQIVND (reference sequence). Trimming pared 7 bases from V and 4 bases from J, leaving 16 bases between. The length of the CDR3 is 14 residues. The DNA for the CDR3 is TGTGCCAGTACCGACCCCCAGAGGCGCTATGGCTACACCTTC. Protein product: CASTDPQRRYGYTF.